This entry lists 9 T cell receptor beta chains sequenced from one sample in a study of molecular identifiers for immune sequencing clone quantification. TCRdb reanalysed the PCR reads using MiXCR and keeps one entry per CDR3 protein. The table shows 460,000 or so distinct CDR3 sequences, with 25% occurring only once. The sample taken for sequencing was naive CD8+ T cells from blood, with Jurkat cell RNA spiked in. Described subset: FACS-sorted CD8+CD4-CCR7+CD45RA+ naive T cells. These receptors all come from a human donor in good health. Some libraries in this study had Jurkat cell RNA spiked in.

This clonotype came up many times. Here the CDR3 reads CSARDIAMEQYF. As DNA, the CDR3 is TGCAGTGCTAGAGATATAGCTATGGAGCAGTACTTC. The chain recombines TRBV20-1 with TRBJ2-7; D remains unclear. Germline-derived CDR1 and CDR2 are DFQATT and SNEGSKA (reference sequence). Deletions cut 0 bases from V and 7 bases from J, with 10 bases between. CDR3 length: 12 amino acids.

This clonotype has a count of ten or more. This chain connects TRBV25-1 to TRBJ2-1; D remains ambiguous. V was pared by 3 bases and J by 4 bases, with 7 bases between. Germline V gene data show CDR1 as MGHDK and CDR2 as SYGVNS. CDR3 length: 13 amino acids. CDR3 nucleotides: TGTGCCAGCAGTGACGAAACGTACAATGAGCAGTTCTTC. It specifies CASSDETYNEQFF.

This clonotype was counted a few times. A single base separates this from a much larger clone, so it may be a read error. The chain links TRBV4-1 to TRBJ1-5, with D uncertain. CDR1 MGHRA and CDR2 YSYEKL come from the germline V gene. This CDR3 spans 16 amino acids. CDR3 in amino acids: CAISQRVTDSNQPQHF. The CDR3 nucleotides read TGCGCCATCAGCCAAAGGGTTACAGATAGCAATCAGCCCCAGCATTTT.

This clonotype was picked up a small number of times. V and J are TRBV6-1 and TRBJ1-1; maybe TRBD1 (6 bases). CDR3 length: 15 residues. V gave up 4 bases and J gave up 5 bases, with 17 bases separating them. Germline V lookup: CDR1 MNHNS, CDR2 SASEGT. This CDR3 is CASSARQVGPTEAFF. CDR3 DNA sequence: TGTGCCAGCAGTGCTAGACAGGTTGGTCCTACTGAAGCTTTCTTT.

Only one count was recorded for this clonotype. The junction does not match germline at one end; this may be a read error. V usage is TRBV12-5 and J usage is TRBJ2-3, with D maybe TRBD2 (5 bases). The CDR3 consists of 13 residues. Germline V lookup: CDR1 LGHNT, CDR2 FRNRAP. As DNA, the CDR3 is TGTGCTACTCCCGGGGATCGCACAGATACGCCGTCTTTT. It codes for CATPGDRTDTPSF.

The sample holds a few counts of this clonotype. This chain joins TRBV25-1 and TRBJ1-6; no clear D gene. The CDR3 totals 13 residues. V was trimmed by 5 bases and J by 4 bases, leaving 6 bases between them. Germline loops: CDR1 MGHDK, CDR2 SYGVNS. The CDR3 protein is CASSRAYNSPLHF. CDR3 in DNA: TGTGCCAGCAGTAGGGCATATAATTCACCCCTCCACTTT.

Regarding this clonotype: Relative to the germline gene, one junction end is altered; a read error may explain this. The chain is built from TRBV19 and TRBJ1-1, with a weak D call TRBD1 (5 bases). In germline, CDR1 is LNHDA, CDR2 SQIVND (reference sequence). This CDR3 region has 12 residues. The CDR3 loop is CVSSMGGIGAFF. The CDR3 nucleotides are TGTGTCAGTAGTATGGGGGGGATCGGGGCTTTCTTC.

The chain uses TRBV6-2 or TRBV6-3 and TRBJ2-7, with a possible D match to TRBD2 (5 bases). The CDR3 extends over 16 amino acids. The V end lost 0 bases, the J end lost 3 bases, and 15 bases lay between the germline ends. Germline-derived CDR1 and CDR2 are MNHEY and SVGEGT. The chain's CDR3 is CASSYSGIATYYEQYF. The CDR3 region has the DNA TGTGCCAGCAGTTACTCAGGGATAGCGACTTACTACGAGCAGTACTTC.

This clonotype has more than one count but fewer than ten. This chain connects TRBV6-5 to TRBJ2-1; D gene ambiguous. The germline V gene encodes CDR1 MNHEY and CDR2 SVGAGI. V shed 2 bases and J shed 7 bases, with 9 bases lying between them. This CDR3 is 13 amino acids long. The CDR3 nucleotides read TGTGCCAGCAGTTACGGGTGGTCTAATGAGCAGTTCTTC. This encodes CASSYGWSNEQFF.